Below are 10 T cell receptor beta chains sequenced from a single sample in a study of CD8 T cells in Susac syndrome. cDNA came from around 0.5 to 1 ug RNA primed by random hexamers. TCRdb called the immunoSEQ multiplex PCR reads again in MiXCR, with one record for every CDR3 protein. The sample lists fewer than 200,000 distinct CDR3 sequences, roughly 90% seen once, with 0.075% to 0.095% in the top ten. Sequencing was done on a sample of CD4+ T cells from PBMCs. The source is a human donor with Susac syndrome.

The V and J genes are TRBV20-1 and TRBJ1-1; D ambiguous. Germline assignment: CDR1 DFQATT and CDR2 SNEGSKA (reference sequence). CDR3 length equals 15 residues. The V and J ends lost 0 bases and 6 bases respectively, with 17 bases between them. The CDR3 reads CSARDHDLRKAEAFF. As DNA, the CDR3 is TGCAGTGCTAGAGATCATGACCTCCGTAAGGCTGAAGCTTTCTTT.

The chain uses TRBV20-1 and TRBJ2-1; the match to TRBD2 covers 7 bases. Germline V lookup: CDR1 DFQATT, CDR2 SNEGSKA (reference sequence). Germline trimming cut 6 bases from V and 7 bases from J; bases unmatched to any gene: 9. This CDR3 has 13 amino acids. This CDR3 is CSANRDYNNEQFF. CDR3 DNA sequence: TGCAGTGCGAATCGGGACTACAATAATGAGCAGTTCTTC.

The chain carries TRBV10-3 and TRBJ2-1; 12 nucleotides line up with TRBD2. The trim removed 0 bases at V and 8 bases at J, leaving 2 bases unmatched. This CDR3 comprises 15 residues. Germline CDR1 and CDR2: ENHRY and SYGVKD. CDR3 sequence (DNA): TGTGCCATCAGTGAGTCGACTAGCGGGAGTTATGAGCAGTTCTTC. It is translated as CAISESTSGSYEQFF.

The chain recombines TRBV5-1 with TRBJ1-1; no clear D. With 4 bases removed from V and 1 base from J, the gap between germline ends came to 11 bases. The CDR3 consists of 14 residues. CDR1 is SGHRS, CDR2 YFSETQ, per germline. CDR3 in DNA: TGCGCCAGCAGCGATGATAGAACGAACACTGAAGCTTTCTTT. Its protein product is CASSDDRTNTEAFF.

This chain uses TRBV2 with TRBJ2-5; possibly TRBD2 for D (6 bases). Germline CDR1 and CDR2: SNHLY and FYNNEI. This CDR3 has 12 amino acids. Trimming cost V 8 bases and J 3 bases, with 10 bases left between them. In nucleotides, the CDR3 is TGTGCCAGCGGGGGGACCGAAGAGACCCAGTACTTC. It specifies CASGGTEETQYF. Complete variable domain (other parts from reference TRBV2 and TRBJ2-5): EPEVTQTPSHQVTQMGQEVILRCVPISNHLYFYWYRQILGQKVEFLVSFYNNEISEKSEIFDDQFSVERPDGSNFTLKIRSTKLEDSAMYFCASGGTEETQYFGPGTRLLVL.

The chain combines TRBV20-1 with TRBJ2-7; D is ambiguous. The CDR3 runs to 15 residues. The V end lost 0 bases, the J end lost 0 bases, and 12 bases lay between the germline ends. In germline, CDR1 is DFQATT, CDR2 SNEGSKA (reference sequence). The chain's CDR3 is CSARDWGQSSYEQYF. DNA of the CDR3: TGCAGTGCTAGAGATTGGGGTCAGAGCTCCTACGAGCAGTACTTC.

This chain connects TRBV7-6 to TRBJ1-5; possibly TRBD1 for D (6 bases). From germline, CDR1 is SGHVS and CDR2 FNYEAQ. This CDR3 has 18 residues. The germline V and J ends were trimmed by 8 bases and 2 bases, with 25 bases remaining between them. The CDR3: CASAPYVGGGVGNQPQHF. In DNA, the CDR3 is TGTGCCAGCGCCCCTTACGTGGGGGGGGGCGTCGGCAATCAGCCCCAGCATTTT.

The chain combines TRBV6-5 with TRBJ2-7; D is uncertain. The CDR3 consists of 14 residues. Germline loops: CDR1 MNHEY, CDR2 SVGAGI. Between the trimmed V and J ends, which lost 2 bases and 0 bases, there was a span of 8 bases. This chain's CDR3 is CASSYNRDSYEQYF. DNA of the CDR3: TGTGCCAGCAGTTACAATAGGGACTCCTACGAGCAGTACTTC.

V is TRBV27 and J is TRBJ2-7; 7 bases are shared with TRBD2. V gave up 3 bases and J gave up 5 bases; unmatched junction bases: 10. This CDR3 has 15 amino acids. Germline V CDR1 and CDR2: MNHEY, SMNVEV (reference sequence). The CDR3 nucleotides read TGTGCCAGCAGTTTGAGGGAGGGGATGGTCCACGAGCAGTACTTC. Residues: CASSLREGMVHEQYF.

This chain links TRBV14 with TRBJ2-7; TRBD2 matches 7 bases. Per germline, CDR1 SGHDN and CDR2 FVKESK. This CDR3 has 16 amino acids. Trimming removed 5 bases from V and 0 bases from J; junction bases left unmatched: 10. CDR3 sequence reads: CASSSNGASGSYEQYF. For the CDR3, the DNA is TGTGCCAGCAGCTCTAATGGGGCTAGCGGCTCCTACGAGCAGTACTTC.